The rows below give T cell receptor beta chains drawn from one sample of a study of cytomegalovirus exposure and HLA in healthy donors. Assay used: immunoSEQ multiplex PCR; TCRdb lists only in-frame clones, some missing. The repertoire holds 280,000 or so clones, with more than 75% as singletons. Sequencing was carried out using PBMCs. The source of these receptors is a woman younger than 30 in good health and CMV-seronegative. Each CDR3 is given with its conserved first and last residue. D genes are given only for firm matches. Size values are once, few and many counts, or a class for expanded clones, and some rows have none.

V	size	J	D	length	CDR3	DNA
TRBV7-3	-	TRBJ2-5	TRBD2	18	CASSLLVGASGTQETQYF	TGTGCCAGCAGCTTATTGGTCGGGGCTAGCGGGACCCAAGAGACCCAGTACTTC
TRBV6-5	-	TRBJ2-1	TRBD2	14	CASPGLAAPMEQFF	TGTGCCAGCCCAGGACTAGCGGCACCAATGGAGCAGTTCTTC
TRBV5-1	-	TRBJ1-4	-	17	CASSERALSRSNEKLFF	TGCGCCAGCAGCGAGCGTGCGCTCAGTCGGTCTAATGAAAAACTGTTTTTT
TRBV6-5	-	TRBJ1-3	-	15	CASSYNTGSGNTIYF	TGTGCCAGCAGTTATAACACAGGGTCTGGAAACACCATATATTTT
TRBV2	-	TRBJ2-3	-	14	CASCGMGGPDTQYF	TGTGCCAGCTGCGGGATGGGTGGGCCAGATACGCAGTATTTT
TRBV28	-	TRBJ1-2	TRBD1	12	CASRLQGDGYTF	TGTGCCAGCAGGTTACAGGGGGATGGCTACACCTTC
TRBV27	-	TRBJ2-7	TRBD2	15	CASTRTSGSVDEQYF	TGTGCCAGCACCCGGACTAGCGGGAGCGTCGACGAGCAGTACTTC
TRBV5-4	-	TRBJ2-2	-	16	CASSLVSGFGTGELFF	TGTGCCAGCAGCTTGGTCTCAGGTTTTGGAACCGGGGAGCTGTTTTTT
TRBV5-4	-	TRBJ2-7	TRBD2	13	CASSRGLANEQYF	TGTGCCAGCAGCCGTGGACTAGCTAACGAGCAGTACTTC
TRBV9	-	TRBJ2-5	TRBD2	15	CASSAGTSGEETQYF	TGTGCCAGCAGCGCAGGGACTAGCGGGGAAGAGACCCAGTACTTC
TRBV6-5	once	TRBJ2-7	-	12	CASSYEGEEQYF	TGTGCCAGCAGTTATGAGGGAGAAGAGCAGTACTTC
TRBV27	-	TRBJ2-7	-	12	CASGDSPYEQYF	TGTGCCAGCGGGGACTCTCCCTACGAGCAGTACTTC